This paragraph reports one TCR beta chain. The data originate from a study of shared clonotypes between healthy human individuals. Study summary: Per donor, CD8 memory used one plate, CD8 naive used two, CD4 memory used three and CD4 naive used three.

The germline CDR1 and CDR2 sequences are MNHEY and SVGAGI. Losses at the gene ends were 1 base for V and 9 bases for J; bases not matched to a gene: 6. This CDR3 is 14 amino acids long. Sequenced by immunoSEQ multiplex PCR; TCRdb stores in-frame clones only, minus some. The sample shows roughly 2,000,000 clones, roughly 94% of them seen only once. Naive CD8 cells comprised CD45RO-negative, CCR7-positively selected cells, excluding terminally differentiated effector memory CD45RA+ cells. The sample taken for sequencing was naive CD8+ T cells sorted from blood. This clonotype was obtained from a man aged 18 to 30 in good health. The chain is built from TRBV6-5 and TRBJ2-1; 7 bases map to TRBD1. Written as DNA, the CDR3 is TGTGCCAGCAGTTACTTAGGGGGCGGTGGTGAGCAGTTCTTC. Residues: CASSYLGGGGEQFF.